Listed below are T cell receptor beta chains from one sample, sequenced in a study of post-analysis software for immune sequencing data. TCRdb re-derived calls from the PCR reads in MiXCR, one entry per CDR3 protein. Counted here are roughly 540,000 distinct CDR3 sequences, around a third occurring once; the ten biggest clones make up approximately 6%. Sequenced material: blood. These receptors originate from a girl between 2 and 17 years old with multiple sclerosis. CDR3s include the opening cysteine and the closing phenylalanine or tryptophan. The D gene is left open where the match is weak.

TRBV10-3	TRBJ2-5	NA	CAIKGAEGVETQYF
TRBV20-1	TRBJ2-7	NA	CSARFEWGEQYF
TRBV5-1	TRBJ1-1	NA	CASSASRTEAFF
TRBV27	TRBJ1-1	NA	CASSWEGRWTEAFF
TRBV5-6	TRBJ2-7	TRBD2	CASSFGLAGDYEQYF
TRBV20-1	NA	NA	CSAPQGGGGYEQYF
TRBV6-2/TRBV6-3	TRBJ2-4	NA	CASSYPRDLAKNVQYF
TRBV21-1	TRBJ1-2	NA	CASSKKPGQGGYTF
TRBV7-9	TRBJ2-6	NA	CASSLSVGTGANVQTF
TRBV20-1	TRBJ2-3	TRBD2	CSARWAGVTDTQYF
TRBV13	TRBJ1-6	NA	CASSLGGTDSPLHF
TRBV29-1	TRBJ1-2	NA	CSVVVRGQKRNYGYTF
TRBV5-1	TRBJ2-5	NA	CASSLDGAMETQYF
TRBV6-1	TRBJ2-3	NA	CASSELGRSDTQYF
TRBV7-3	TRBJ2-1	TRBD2	CASSWGLAGGPYNEQFF
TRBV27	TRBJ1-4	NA	CASSRNPVGGGSEKLFF
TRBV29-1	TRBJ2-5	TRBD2	CSVAGGAQETQYF